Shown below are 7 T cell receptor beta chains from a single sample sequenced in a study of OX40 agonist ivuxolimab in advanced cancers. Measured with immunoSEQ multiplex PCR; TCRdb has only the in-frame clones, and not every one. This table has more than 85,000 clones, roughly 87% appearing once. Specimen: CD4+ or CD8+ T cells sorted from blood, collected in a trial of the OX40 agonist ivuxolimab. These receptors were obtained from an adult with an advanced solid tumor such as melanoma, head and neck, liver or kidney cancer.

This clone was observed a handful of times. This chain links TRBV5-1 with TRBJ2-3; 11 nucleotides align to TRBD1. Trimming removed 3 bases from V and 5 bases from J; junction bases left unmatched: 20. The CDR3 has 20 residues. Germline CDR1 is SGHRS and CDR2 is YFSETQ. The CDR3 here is CASSSVSPLRDRGVEDTQYF. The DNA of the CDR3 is TGCGCCAGCAGCTCCGTATCTCCACTCCGGGACAGGGGGGTTGAAGATACGCAGTATTTT.

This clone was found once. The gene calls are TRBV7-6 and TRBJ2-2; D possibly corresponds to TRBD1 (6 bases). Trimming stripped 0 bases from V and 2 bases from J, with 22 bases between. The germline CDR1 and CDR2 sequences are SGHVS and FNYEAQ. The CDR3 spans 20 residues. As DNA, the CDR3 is TGTGCCAGCAGCTTAGCTTACAGGGCCGTGGAAAGGGCAAACACCGGGGAGCTGTTTTTT. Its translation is CASSLAYRAVERANTGELFF.

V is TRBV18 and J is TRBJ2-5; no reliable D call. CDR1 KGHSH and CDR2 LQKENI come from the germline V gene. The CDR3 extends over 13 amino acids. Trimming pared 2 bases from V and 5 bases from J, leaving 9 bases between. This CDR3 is CASSPGDRETQYF. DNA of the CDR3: TGTGCCAGCTCACCAGGGGATCGGGAGACCCAGTACTTC.

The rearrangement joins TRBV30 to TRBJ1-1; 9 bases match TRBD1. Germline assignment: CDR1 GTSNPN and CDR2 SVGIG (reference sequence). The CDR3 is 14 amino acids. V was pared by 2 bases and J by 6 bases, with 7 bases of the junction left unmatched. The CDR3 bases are TGTGCCTGGAGTCGGGGACAGGGTATCTCTGAAGCTTTCTTT. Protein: CAWSRGQGISEAFF.

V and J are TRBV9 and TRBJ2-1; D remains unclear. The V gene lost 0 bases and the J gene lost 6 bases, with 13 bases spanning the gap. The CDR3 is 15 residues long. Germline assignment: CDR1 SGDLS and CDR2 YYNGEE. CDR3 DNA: TGTGCCAGCAGCGTAGGGGGTTCCTTGTTCAATGAGCAGTTCTTC. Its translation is CASSVGGSLFNEQFF.

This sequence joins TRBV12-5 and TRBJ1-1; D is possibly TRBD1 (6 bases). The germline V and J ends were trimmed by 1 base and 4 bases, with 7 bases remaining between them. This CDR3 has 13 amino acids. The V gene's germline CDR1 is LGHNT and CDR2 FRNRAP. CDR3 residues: CASGLEGGTEAFF. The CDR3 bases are TGTGCTAGTGGTTTGGAAGGGGGCACTGAAGCTTTCTTT.

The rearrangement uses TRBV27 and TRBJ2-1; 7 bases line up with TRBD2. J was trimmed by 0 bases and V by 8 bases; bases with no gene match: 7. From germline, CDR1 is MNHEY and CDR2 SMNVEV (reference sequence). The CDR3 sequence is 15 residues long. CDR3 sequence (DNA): TGTGCCAGCCGGTTGGGGGGGAGCTCCTACAATGAGCAGTTCTTC. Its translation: CASRLGGSSYNEQFF.